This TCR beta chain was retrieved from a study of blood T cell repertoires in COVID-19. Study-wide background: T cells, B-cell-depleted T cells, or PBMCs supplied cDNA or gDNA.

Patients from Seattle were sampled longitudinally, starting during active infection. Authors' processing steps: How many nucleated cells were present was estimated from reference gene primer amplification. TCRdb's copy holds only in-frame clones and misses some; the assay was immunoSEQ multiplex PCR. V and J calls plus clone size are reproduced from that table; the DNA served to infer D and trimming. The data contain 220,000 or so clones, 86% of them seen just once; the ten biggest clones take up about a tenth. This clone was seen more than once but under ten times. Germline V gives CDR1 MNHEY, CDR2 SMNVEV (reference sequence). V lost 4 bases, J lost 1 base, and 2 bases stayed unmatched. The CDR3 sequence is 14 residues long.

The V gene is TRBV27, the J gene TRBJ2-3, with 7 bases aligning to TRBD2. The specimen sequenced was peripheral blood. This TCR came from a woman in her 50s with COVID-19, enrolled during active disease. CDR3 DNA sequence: TGTGCCAGCAGTTCCCTAGCGGGCACAGATACGCAGTATTTT. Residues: CASSSLAGTDTQYF.